The entry below describes one T cell receptor (beta chain). The sample belongs to a study of blood T cell repertoires in COVID-19. Whole-study context: Spain, Italy and the United States supplied samples that represented acute and convalescent COVID-19. T cells, B-cell-depleted T cells, or PBMCs provided the cDNA or gDNA that served as material.

How the authors handled the data: Counts of nucleated cells, estimated from reference gene primer amplification, were obtained. Clones were sequenced by immunoSEQ multiplex PCR, and TCRdb holds only the in-frame ones, with some missing. For V, J and clone size, that table is used; D and trimming come from the DNA. The table has tens of thousands of clones, around 87% seen once; the top ten hold 22%. Seattle patients were enrolled during active infection and followed longitudinally. CDR3 length: 23 residues. J was trimmed by 2 bases and V by 6 bases; bases with no gene match: 19. Germline CDR1 LNHDA, CDR2 SQIVND (reference sequence).

The chain recombines TRBV19 with TRBJ2-6; TRBD2 aligns across 16 bases. This clonotype was obtained from an elderly woman with COVID-19, enrolled during active disease. Sequenced input: peripheral blood. In DNA, the CDR3 is TGTGCCAGTAGCCGAGCCTCTCCGGGACTAGCGGGGGGGCCTGTGACTGGGGCCAACGTCCTGACTTTC. As protein: CASSRASPGLAGGPVTGANVLTF.